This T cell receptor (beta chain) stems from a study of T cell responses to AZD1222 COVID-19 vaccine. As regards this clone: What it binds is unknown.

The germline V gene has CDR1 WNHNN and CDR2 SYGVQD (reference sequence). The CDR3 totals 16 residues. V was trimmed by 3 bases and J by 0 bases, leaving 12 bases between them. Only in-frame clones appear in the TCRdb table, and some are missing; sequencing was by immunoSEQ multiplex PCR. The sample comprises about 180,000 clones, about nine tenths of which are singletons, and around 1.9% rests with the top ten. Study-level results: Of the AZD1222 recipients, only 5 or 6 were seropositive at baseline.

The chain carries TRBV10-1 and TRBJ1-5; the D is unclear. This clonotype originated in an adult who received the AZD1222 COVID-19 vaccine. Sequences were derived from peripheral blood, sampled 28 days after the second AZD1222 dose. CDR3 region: CASSDTELDSNQPQHF. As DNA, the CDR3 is TGCGCCAGCAGTGATACGGAATTGGATAGCAATCAGCCCCAGCATTTT.